This T cell receptor (beta chain) was retrieved from a study of type 1 regulatory T cells. The wider study: An in vitro protocol generated T-allo10, a Tr1-enriched, alloantigen-specific CD4 T cell product.

Note on this clonotype: As yet, its antigen is unknown.

TCRdb reprocessed the reads via MiXCR and lists one record per CDR3 protein. This sample has 20,000 or so distinct CDR3 sequences; roughly half occur once, and the top ten carry 4.5% to 5.5%. The sequence was collected from a human donor in good health. Sequenced: cultured T cells, either the whole culture or a sorted T cell fraction (not recorded which).

DNA of the CDR3: TGTGCCAGCAGCACCACGCGGGGGGGCTCCTACAATGAGCAGTTCTTC. Amino acid sequence: CASSTTRGGSYNEQFF. The V gene is TRBV11-1, the J gene TRBJ2-1, with TRBD2 identical over 9 bases. CDR3 length: 16 residues. Germline V CDR1 and CDR2: SGHAT, FQDESV (reference sequence). The ends lost 5 bases at V and 0 bases at J; junction bases unmatched: 5.